The clone carrying this T cell receptor (beta chain) came up many times. Its specificity is unknown. The data were taken from a study of early T cells in non-severe SARS-CoV-2 infection. Study context: Unsorted whole blood bulk RNA was sequenced, with unpaired chains.

The CDR3 totals 14 residues. With V trimmed by 4 bases and J by 0 bases, 0 bases remained unmatched. CDR1 ENHRY and CDR2 SYGVKD come from the germline V gene. Researchers tagged individual cDNA molecules with unique molecular identifiers. MiXCR, applied by TCRdb to the 5' RACE reads, yields one record per CDR3 protein. The sample holds over 90,000 distinct CDR3 sequences; less than 15% are singletons and the top ten take 6.2%. Overall study results and limits: The study's VDJdb matching favored anti-spike CD8 responses and missed private and CD4 specificities.

The sequence came from an adult who was a healthcare worker with PCR-confirmed SARS-CoV-2 infection or an uninfected control (not recorded which). The chain has TRBV10-3 and TRBJ2-7; TRBD2 aligns across 10 bases. Sequenced input: whole blood. CDR3: CAISGTSGSYEQYF. The CDR3 DNA is TGTGCCATCAGTGGGACTAGCGGCTCCTACGAGCAGTACTTC.